This entry lists 2 T cell receptor beta chains sequenced from one sample in a study of PD-L1 blockade in urothelial cancer. Measured with immunoSEQ multiplex PCR; TCRdb has only the in-frame clones, and not every one. The sample carries more than 75,000 clones, approximately 91% recorded once. The source was PBMCs, collected around atezolizumab (anti-PD-L1) treatment. Receptors were obtained from a man between 60 and 75 years old with urothelial cancer.

The chain uses TRBV4-3 and TRBJ1-2; D is unresolved. CDR1 LGHNA and CDR2 YSLEER come from the germline V gene. This CDR3 spans 14 amino acids. The V and J ends lost 1 base and 2 bases respectively, with 8 bases between them. CDR3 region: CASSQGSVNYGYTF. The CDR3 DNA sequence: TGCGCCAGCAGCCAAGGCAGCGTCAACTATGGCTACACCTTC.

The chain uses TRBV5-8 and TRBJ1-2, with 11 bases aligning to TRBD1. V lost 1 base and J lost 8; bases outside the gene matches: 4. CDR1 is SGHTS, CDR2 YDEGEE, per germline. This CDR3 is 14 amino acids long. The CDR3 here is CASSLTGQGVGYTF. The CDR3 bases are TGTGCCAGCAGCTTGACGGGACAGGGGGTAGGCTACACCTTC.